These 2 T cell receptor beta chains were all obtained from the same sample, sequenced in a study of blood T cell repertoires in COVID-19. The data were produced by immunoSEQ multiplex PCR, yet TCRdb's version contains in-frame clones alone and is incomplete. The sample records roughly 230,000 clones, around 81% being singletons. Sequenced sample: peripheral blood. The receptors derive from a woman aged 55 to 70 with active or convalescent COVID-19.

The rearrangement links TRBV7-9 to TRBJ1-2; tentative D call: TRBD1 (5 bases). The CDR3 runs 16 residues. Germline V gene data show CDR1 as SEHNR and CDR2 as FQNEAQ (reference sequence). V was shortened by 8 bases and J by 0 bases, with 19 bases between the two germline ends. The CDR3 loop reads CASEGGARDPNYGYTF. The CDR3 DNA reads as TGTGCCAGCGAGGGCGGGGCCAGGGATCCTAACTATGGCTACACCTTC.

This clone was picked up one time. The gene calls are TRBV4-1 and TRBJ1-2, with 7 bases aligning to TRBD1. The CDR3 sequence is 15 residues long. The ends lost 4 bases at V and 2 bases at J; junction bases unmatched: 7. Germline-derived CDR1 and CDR2 are MGHRA and YSYEKL. Here the CDR3 reads CASSLSGGSNYGYTF. The CDR3 nucleotides read TGCGCCAGCAGCCTCTCAGGGGGATCGAACTATGGCTACACCTTC.